The 30 T cell receptor beta chains in this list originate from one sample, sequenced in a study of shared clonotypes between healthy human individuals. Repertoires were generated with immunoSEQ multiplex PCR, while TCRdb's copy carries only in-frame clones and drops some. The table shows some 1 million clones, with about 74% occurring only once. The sequenced sample consisted of memory CD4+ T cells sorted from blood. Subset in this sample: CD45RA-negative fraction. The receptors shown here come from a man aged 18 to 30 in good health.

The rearrangement uses TRBV5-1 and TRBJ2-1; TRBD2 agrees at 10 bases. Trimming cost V 1 base and J 0 bases; bases outside gene matches: 1. Germline V CDR1 and CDR2: SGHRS, YFSETQ. The CDR3 totals 16 residues. CDR3 sequence reads: CASSLIAGGSYNEQFF. The DNA for the CDR3 is TGCGCCAGCAGCTTGATAGCGGGAGGCTCCTACAATGAGCAGTTCTTC.

The chain links TRBV6-5 to TRBJ1-1; perhaps TRBD1 as D (5 bases). The CDR3 is 13 amino acids. The V end was cut by 5 bases, the J end by 4 bases, with 11 bases between. Germline V gene data show CDR1 as MNHEY and CDR2 as SVGAGI. The CDR3 sequence: CASSKGSGTEAFF. The CDR3 DNA reads as TGTGCCAGCAGTAAGGGGTCGGGCACTGAAGCTTTCTTT.

This chain uses TRBV11-2 with TRBJ1-3; TRBD1 is a possible D gene (5 bases). Trimming took off 4 bases at V and 4 bases at J, with 11 bases between the two ends. This CDR3 comprises 14 residues. Germline CDR1 reads SGHAT; CDR2 reads FQNNGV. The CDR3 here is CASSSGGRGNTIYF. CDR3 DNA sequence: TGTGCCAGCAGCTCTGGGGGGAGGGGAAACACCATATATTTT.

The chain recombines TRBV9 with TRBJ2-3; TRBD2 aligns across 7 bases. This CDR3 region has 15 residues. J gave up 0 bases and V 0 bases, and 1 base lay outside the gene matches. The germline V gene has CDR1 SGDLS and CDR2 YYNGEE. The chain's CDR3 is CASSVGTRSTDTQYF. CDR3 nucleotides: TGTGCCAGCAGCGTAGGGACTAGAAGCACAGATACGCAGTATTTT.

V is TRBV19 and J is TRBJ1-3; D possibly corresponds to TRBD1 (6 bases). The CDR3 contains 14 residues. Germline V gene data show CDR1 as LNHDA and CDR2 as SQIVND (reference sequence). Trimming stripped 7 bases from V and 0 bases from J, with 10 bases between. The chain's CDR3 is CASIQDSSGNTIYF. The DNA for the CDR3 is TGTGCCAGTATTCAGGACAGCTCTGGAAACACCATATATTTT.

In its sample, this clone was seen a few times. J is TRBJ1-1 and V is TRBV7-8, with 8 bases aligning to TRBD1. The junction had 5 bases not matched to a gene; V was cut back by 1 base and J by 4 bases. Germline CDR1 SGHVS, CDR2 FQNEAQ. The CDR3 loop spans 15 amino acids. The CDR3 sequence is CASSLVTGVATEAFF. DNA of the CDR3: TGTGCCAGCAGCTTAGTGACAGGGGTGGCCACTGAAGCTTTCTTT.

This chain connects TRBV7-2 to TRBJ2-7; D remains ambiguous. CDR1 and CDR2 from the germline V gene are SGHTA and FQGNSA. The CDR3 consists of 13 residues. The V end was cut by 0 bases, the J end by 5 bases, with 8 bases between. The CDR3 sequence: CASSLAAFNEQYF. The CDR3 coding sequence is TGTGCCAGCAGCTTAGCGGCCTTTAACGAGCAGTACTTC.

This chain links TRBV5-4 with TRBJ2-2, with 7 bases matching TRBD1. After removal of 0 bases from V and 1 base from J, the junction contained 3 bases not matched to a gene. Looked up from germline, CDR1 is SGHNT and CDR2 is YYREEE (reference sequence). CDR3 size: 16 residues. CDR3 DNA: TGTGCCAGCAGCTTGGGCCGACAGGGGAACACCGGGGAGCTGTTTTTT. It specifies CASSLGRQGNTGELFF.

This clone was recorded once. This chain's CDR3 is CASSPTTGGRGNEQFF. The CDR3 region has the DNA TGTGCCAGCAGTCCTACGACAGGGGGCCGGGGGAATGAGCAGTTCTTC. The chain couples TRBV2 to TRBJ2-1; 10 bases agree with TRBD1. Losses at the gene ends were 5 bases for V and 7 bases for J; bases not matched to a gene: 11. The CDR3 covers 16 residues. Per the germline V gene, CDR1 is SNHLY and CDR2 is FYNNEI.

The J gene is TRBJ2-7, the V gene TRBV7-9; tentative D call: TRBD1 (6 bases). Trimming left V 1 base short and J 5 bases short, with 15 bases between. CDR1 and CDR2 from the germline V gene are SEHNR and FQNEAQ (reference sequence). The CDR3 totals 15 residues. The CDR3 protein is CASSLEGVKGNEQYF. As DNA, the CDR3 is TGTGCCAGCAGCTTAGAGGGGGTGAAGGGAAACGAGCAGTACTTC.

This clone is a singleton in its sample. V gene TRBV5-1 combines with J gene TRBJ2-1; TRBD1 matches 8 bases. The CDR3 runs 16 residues. CDR1 is SGHRS and CDR2 is YFSETQ in the germline V gene. V was pared by 0 bases and J by 7 bases, with 9 bases of the junction left unmatched. CDR3 region: CASSLVSGGAGNEQFF. The CDR3, as DNA: TGCGCCAGCAGCTTGGTGTCAGGGGGCGCGGGGAATGAGCAGTTCTTC.

J is TRBJ2-2 and V is TRBV5-1; 9 bases match TRBD2. CDR3 length: 15 residues. V trimming: 4 bases; J trimming: 4 bases; junction bases outside the gene matches: 5. Germline values: CDR1 SGHRS, CDR2 YFSETQ. The CDR3 region is CASSPLRGGTGELFF. CDR3 bases: TGCGCCAGCAGCCCCCTGCGGGGGGGCACCGGGGAGCTGTTTTTT.

The rearrangement uses TRBV19 and TRBJ2-2, with TRBD2 identical over 7 bases. The trim removed 5 bases at V and 0 bases at J, leaving 0 bases unmatched. The CDR3 covers 14 residues. Germline CDR1 reads LNHDA; CDR2 reads SQIVND (reference sequence). The DNA for the CDR3 is TGTGCCAGTAGTGCGGGGGCGAACACCGGGGAGCTGTTTTTT. This codes for CASSAGANTGELFF. Drawing the rest from reference TRBV19 and TRBJ2-2, the complete variable domain is DGGITQSPKYLFRKEGQNVTLSCEQNLNHDAMYWYRQDPGQGLRLIYYSQIVNDFQKGDIAEGYSVSREKKESFPLTVTSAQKNPTAFYLCASSAGANTGELFFGEGSRLTVL.

V and J are TRBV6-1 and TRBJ2-7; the match to TRBD1 covers 9 bases. Per the germline V gene, CDR1 is MNHNS and CDR2 is SASEGT. The CDR3 is 14 amino acids. Trimming cost V 3 bases and J 4 bases; bases outside gene matches: 4. DNA for the CDR3: TGTGCCAGCAGTGATCTACAGGGGGCTTACGAGCAGTACTTC. The encoded protein is CASSDLQGAYEQYF.

The V and J genes are TRBV25-1 and TRBJ1-2; tentatively, D is TRBD1 (6 bases). The CDR3 has 13 amino acids. CDR1 MGHDK and CDR2 SYGVNS come from the germline V gene. V shed 11 bases and J shed 4 bases, with 17 bases lying between them. The CDR3 here is CAVEAQGSYGYTF. The CDR3 DNA reads as TGTGCCGTTGAAGCACAGGGAAGCTATGGCTACACCTTC.

In regard to this clone: The junction shows a germline mismatch at one end, possibly a read error. The chain is built from TRBV7-7 and TRBJ2-5; D may be TRBD2 (5 bases). CDR1 SSHAT and CDR2 FNYEAQ come from the germline V gene (reference sequence). The CDR3 spans 14 residues. Here the CDR3 reads CASSSDPSGETQYF. The CDR3 DNA sequence: TGTGCTAGCAGCTCGGACCCCAGCGGAGAGACCCAGTACTTC.

The V call is TRBV4-1, the J call TRBJ2-3, with TRBD1 identical over 8 bases. This CDR3 is 16 amino acids long. J lost 2 bases, V lost 0 bases, and 4 bases had no gene match. Germline V gives CDR1 MGHRA, CDR2 YSYEKL. The CDR3 spells CASSQESGGFTDTQYF. CDR3 sequence (DNA): TGCGCCAGCAGCCAAGAATCAGGGGGCTTCACAGATACGCAGTATTTT.

The V gene is TRBV2, the J gene TRBJ2-5, with TRBD2 matching over 16 bases. The CDR3 covers 16 residues. Trimming at V came to 6 bases and at J to 4 bases, leaving 5 bases not matched to a gene. Germline CDR1 is SNHLY and CDR2 is FYNNEI. The CDR3 DNA follows: TGTGCCAGCAGCGAGGGGACTAGCGGGAGGGTAGAGACCCAGTACTTC. Translated, it gives CASSEGTSGRVETQYF.

The chain recombines TRBV27 with TRBJ1-2; D unclear. V was shortened by 2 bases and J by 3 bases, with 10 bases between the two germline ends. Per the germline V gene, CDR1 is MNHEY and CDR2 is SMNVEV (reference sequence). CDR3 length equals 14 residues. In nucleotides, the CDR3 is TGTGCCAGCAGTTTAAAGAAGGGAGACTATGGCTACACCTTC. Its protein is CASSLKKGDYGYTF.

This sequence joins TRBV5-6 and TRBJ2-7; D gene unclear. There are 13 residues in the CDR3. Germline V lookup: CDR1 SGHDT, CDR2 YYEEEE. Trimming removed 0 bases from V and 7 bases from J, with 11 bases in between. This CDR3 is CASSLVFVGEQYF. The CDR3 nucleotides read TGTGCCAGCAGCTTGGTCTTTGTCGGGGAGCAGTACTTC.

J is TRBJ2-7 and V is TRBV4-1; 9 bases are shared with TRBD2. Trimming took 1 base from V and 1 from J; bases not matched to a gene: 5. The CDR3 totals 16 residues. CDR1 and CDR2 (germline): MGHRA, YSYEKL. The CDR3 reads CASSQGASGTSYEQYF. CDR3 sequence (DNA): TGCGCCAGCAGCCAAGGGGCTAGCGGGACTTCCTACGAGCAGTACTTC.

The rearrangement links TRBV10-3 to TRBJ1-2, with 8 positions matching TRBD1. Germline CDR1 is ENHRY and CDR2 is SYGVKD. V was clipped by 4 bases and J by 3 bases; unmatched bases: 7. The CDR3 spans 15 residues. The CDR3 DNA is TGTGCCATCAGTGGCCCTGACAGGGGTGACTATGGCTACACCTTC. It translates to CAISGPDRGDYGYTF.

This chain joins TRBV5-1 and TRBJ2-1, with 10 bases aligning to TRBD2. Germline assignment: CDR1 SGHRS and CDR2 YFSETQ. The CDR3 sequence is 16 residues long. With V trimmed by 0 bases and J by 8 bases, 8 bases remained unmatched. DNA of the CDR3: TGCGCCAGCAGCTTGGTTCTAGCGGGAGAAGCCGATGAGCAGTTCTTC. Translation gives CASSLVLAGEADEQFF.

This chain uses TRBV5-1 with TRBJ1-6, with D maybe TRBD1 (6 bases). V lost 4 bases to trimming and J lost 7 bases, with 15 bases between them. Germline CDR1 is SGHRS and CDR2 is YFSETQ. The CDR3 is 15 amino acids. CDR3 sequence reads: CASSVDSPGNSPLHF. In nucleotides, the CDR3 is TGCGCCAGCAGCGTGGACAGTCCGGGGAATTCACCCCTCCACTTT. Together with reference TRBV5-1 and TRBJ1-6, the CDR3 gives the full variable domain: KAGVTQTPRYLIKTRGQQVTLSCSPISGHRSVSWYQQTPGQGLQFLFEYFSETQRNKGNFPGRFSGRQFSNSRSEMNVSTLELGDSALYLCASSVDSPGNSPLHFGNGTRLTVT.

This clone was recorded a few times. V and J are TRBV6-1 and TRBJ2-4, with D unclear. Germline V gene data show CDR1 as MNHNS and CDR2 as SASEGT. V lost 2 bases and J 0 bases, leaving 11 bases between the germline ends. CDR3 length equals 16 residues. The CDR3 protein is CASSERQLLAKNIQYF. In DNA, the CDR3 is TGTGCCAGCAGTGAACGGCAGCTGCTAGCCAAAAACATTCAGTACTTC.

The DNA of the CDR3 is TGTGCCAGCTCACCGGACCGAGGGGCTAACACTGAAGCTTTCTTT. Protein product: CASSPDRGANTEAFF. V usage is TRBV18 and J usage is TRBJ1-1; a possible D gene is TRBD1 (5 bases). Germline V gives CDR1 KGHSH, CDR2 LQKENI. V was clipped by 3 bases and J by 2 bases, with 13 bases between them. The CDR3 sequence is 15 residues long.

In DNA, the CDR3 is TGTGCCAGCAGTTACGAGCGTGGCGATAATTCACCCCTCCACTTT. Amino acids: CASSYERGDNSPLHF. This chain links TRBV6-5 with TRBJ1-6; D is unclear. Germline V lookup: CDR1 MNHEY, CDR2 SVGAGI. This CDR3 contains 15 residues. V was shortened by 2 bases and J by 5 bases, with 10 bases between the two germline ends.

This clone was counted between two and nine times. The chain recombines TRBV6-1 with TRBJ1-6, with D perhaps matching TRBD1 (5 bases). The germline CDR1 and CDR2 sequences are MNHNS and SASEGT. V was shortened by 4 bases and J by 9 bases, with 7 bases between the two germline ends. The CDR3 contains 12 residues. The CDR3 nucleotides are TGTGCCAGCAGTGTGAGGGGTTCACCCCTCCACTTT. Translating gives CASSVRGSPLHF.

This clone was observed a handful of times. Within the sample, other DNA sequences also encode this same CDR3. The chain links TRBV30 to TRBJ1-3; TRBD1 matches 8 bases. The ends lost 4 bases at V and 0 bases at J; junction bases unmatched: 2. The CDR3 spans 14 residues. The germline gives CDR1 GTSNPN, CDR2 SVGIG (reference sequence). CDR3 sequence (DNA): TGTGCCTGGACTACAGGGGGCTCTGGAAACACCATATATTTT. This gives the protein CAWTTGGSGNTIYF.

As concerns this clone: In the same sample, other DNA sequences code for this CDR3. The V and J genes are TRBV27 and TRBJ1-1; perhaps TRBD1 as D (5 bases). From germline, CDR1 is MNHEY and CDR2 SMNVEV (reference sequence). The V gene lost 5 bases and the J gene lost 0 bases, with 10 bases spanning the gap. This CDR3 spans 14 amino acids. CDR3 nucleotide sequence: TGTGCCAGCAGTCTAAGACAGATGAACACTGAAGCTTTCTTT. Translating gives CASSLRQMNTEAFF.